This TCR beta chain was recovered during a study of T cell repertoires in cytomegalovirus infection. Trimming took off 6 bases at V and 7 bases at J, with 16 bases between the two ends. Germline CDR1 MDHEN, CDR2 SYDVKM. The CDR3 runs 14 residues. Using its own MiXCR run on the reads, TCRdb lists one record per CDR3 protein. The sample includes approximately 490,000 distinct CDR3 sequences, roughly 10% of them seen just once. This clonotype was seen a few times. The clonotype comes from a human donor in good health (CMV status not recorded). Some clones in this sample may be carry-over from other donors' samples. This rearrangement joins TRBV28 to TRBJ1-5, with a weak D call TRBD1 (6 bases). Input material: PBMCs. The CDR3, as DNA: TGTGCCAGCAGCCGAGGGGGAACTGGGCAGCCCCAGCATTTT. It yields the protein CASSRGGTGQPQHF.